This T cell receptor (beta chain) was profiled in a study of patients and donors after allogeneic stem cell transplantation. CDR1 and CDR2 (germline): MGHDK, SYGVNS. Trimming took 5 bases from V and 14 from J, leaving 18 bases between them. The CDR3 sequence is 12 residues long. From the RT-PCR reads, TCRdb called clonotypes with MiXCR, one entry per CDR3 protein. The table records about 7,600 distinct CDR3 sequences, around a tenth of them present only once. There are many counts of this clonotype. The source material was blood, either unsorted or a sorted T cell fraction (not recorded which). The chain couples TRBV25-1 to TRBJ1-2; possible D gene TRBD1, 6 bases. The sequence was collected from a human donor who was either an allogeneic HSCT recipient or a stem cell or donor lymphocyte infusion donor (not recorded which). It is not recorded whose cells these are; they may come from a transplant donor. The CDR3 DNA is TGTGCCAGCAGTCCGCCCCGGGGGCTATGGACCTTC. Its translation is CASSPPRGLWTF.